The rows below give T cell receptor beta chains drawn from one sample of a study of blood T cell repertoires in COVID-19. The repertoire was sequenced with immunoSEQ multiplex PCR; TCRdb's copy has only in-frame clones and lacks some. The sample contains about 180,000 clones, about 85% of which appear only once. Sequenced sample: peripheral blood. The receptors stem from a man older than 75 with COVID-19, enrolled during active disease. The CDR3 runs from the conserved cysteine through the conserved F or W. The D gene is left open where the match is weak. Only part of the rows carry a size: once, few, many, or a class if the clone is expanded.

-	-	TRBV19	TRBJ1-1	TGTGCCAGTAGTATACCCGGCAGGGGTTCCACTGAAGCTTTCTTT	CASSIPGRGSTEAFF
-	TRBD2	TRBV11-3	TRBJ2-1	TGTGCCAGCAGCTTAGTACTAGCGAAGAACAATGAGCAGTTCTTC	CASSLVLAKNNEQFF
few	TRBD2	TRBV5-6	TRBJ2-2	TGTGCCAGCAAAAGCGCTAGCGGGGGGCTGAACACCGGGGAGCTGTTTTTT	CASKSASGGLNTGELFF
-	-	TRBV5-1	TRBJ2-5	TGCGCCAGCCGCCCTGGCGGGGCCGGGGAGACCCAGTACTTC	CASRPGGAGETQYF
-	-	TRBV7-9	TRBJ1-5	TGTGCCAGCAGCTCAGGGATAGTAGTTCAGCCCCAGCATTTT	CASSSGIVVQPQHF
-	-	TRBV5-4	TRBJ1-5	TGTGCCAGCAGCTCGGGGGGGAATCAGCCCCAGCATTTT	CASSSGGNQPQHF
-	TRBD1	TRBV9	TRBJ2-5	TGTGCCAGCAGCCCCACTTCCGGGACAGGGGGCGGTGAGACCCAGTACTTC	CASSPTSGTGGGETQYF
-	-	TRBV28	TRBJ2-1	TGTGCCAGCAGTGTCGGCGGGGCGAATCCCCATGAGCAGTTCTTC	CASSVGGANPHEQFF
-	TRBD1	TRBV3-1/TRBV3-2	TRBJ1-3	TGTGCCAGCAGCCCAGCTCCTACAGGGGACACCATATATTTT	CASSPAPTGDTIYF
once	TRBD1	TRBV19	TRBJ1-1	TGTGCCAGTAGTATAGGGACAGGCCGAGGGGACACTGAAGCTTTCTTT	CASSIGTGRGDTEAFF
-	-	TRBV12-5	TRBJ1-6	TGTGCTAGTACAGGTGCAAATTCACCCCTCCACTTT	CASTGANSPLHF
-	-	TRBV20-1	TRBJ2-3	TGCAGTGCTAGTGAGAGGAGGGGTAGCACAGATACGCAGTATTTT	CSASERRGSTDTQYF
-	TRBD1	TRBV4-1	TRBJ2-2	TGCGCCAGCAGCCAAACAGGGGCGAACACCGGGGAGCTGTTTTTT	CASSQTGANTGELFF
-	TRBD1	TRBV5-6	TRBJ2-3	TGTGCCAGCAGCGTTAGACGGGACAGGGGGCCAGATACGCAGTATTTT	CASSVRRDRGPDTQYF
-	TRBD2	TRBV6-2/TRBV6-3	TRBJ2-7	TGTGCCAGCAGTCGCACGGGACTAGCGGTGTACGAGCAGTACTTC	CASSRTGLAVYEQYF
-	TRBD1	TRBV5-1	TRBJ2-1	TGCGCCAGCAGCTCCGGACAGGGTGCCCACAATGAGCAGTTCTTC	CASSSGQGAHNEQFF
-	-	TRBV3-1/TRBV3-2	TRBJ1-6	TGTGCCAGCAGCCAACAGGGGAATAATTCACCCCTCCACTTT	CASSQQGNNSPLHF
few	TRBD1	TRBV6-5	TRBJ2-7	TGTGCCAGCAGTTCGTCCACAGGGGATGTCTACGAGCAGTACTTC	CASSSSTGDVYEQYF
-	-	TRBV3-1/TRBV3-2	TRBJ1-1	TGTGCCAGCAGCCAATTTGGGGGCGCGAACACTGAAGCTTTCTTT	CASSQFGGANTEAFF
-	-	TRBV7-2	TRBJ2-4	TGTGCCAGCAGCGATCAGGGGCGCTCGTTCCAGTACTTC	CASSDQGRSFQYF
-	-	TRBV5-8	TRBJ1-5	TGTGCCAGCAGCGATCGACAGGCTAATAGCAATCAGCCCCAGCATTTT	CASSDRQANSNQPQHF
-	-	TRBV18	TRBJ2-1	TGTGCCAGCTCACTAGGCTGGGTAGGAGGCAATGAGCAGTTCTTC	CASSLGWVGGNEQFF
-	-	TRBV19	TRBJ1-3	TGTGCCAGTAGTATCGGGGGACCTGGAAACACCATATATTTT	CASSIGGPGNTIYF
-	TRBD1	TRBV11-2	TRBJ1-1	TGTGCCAGCAGCACCCGACAGGGGCTGGAGACTGAAGCTTTCTTT	CASSTRQGLETEAFF
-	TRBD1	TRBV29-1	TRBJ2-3	TGCAGCGTGGGGGACAGGGAGGGGACAGATACGCAGTATTTT	CSVGDREGTDTQYF